This is a list of T cell receptor beta chains from one sample in a study of shared clonotypes between healthy human individuals. Data came from immunoSEQ multiplex PCR; TCRdb stores just in-frame clones and leaves some out. The sample records fewer than 1.8 million clones, less than 99% being singletons. The specimen sequenced was naive CD4+ T cells sorted from blood. All receptors come from a man aged 25 to 40 in good health. CDR3s include the opening cysteine and the closing phenylalanine or tryptophan. A D gene is named only where the DNA matches it firmly. Clone size, where shown, is once, few, many, or a class for clones that have expanded.

.	.	TRBV9	TRBJ2-7	TGTGCCAGCGCTCTTCGGGGTTGGGGCGGGGAGCAGTACTTC	CASALRGWGGEQYF
.	TRBD2	TRBV5-1	TRBJ2-1	TGCGCCAGCAGCTTGGGACTAGCGGGAGCCAATGAGCAGTTCTTC	CASSLGLAGANEQFF
.	.	TRBV5-1	TRBJ2-7	TGCGCCAGCAGCTTGAAGGGACACGAGACCTACGAGCAGTACTTC	CASSLKGHETYEQYF
.	.	TRBV19	TRBJ2-4	TGTGCCAGTAGTCAAGCGGGCCAGGTATTAGGCATTCAGTACTTC	CASSQAGQVLGIQYF
.	TRBD2	TRBV7-9	TRBJ2-5	TGTGCCAGCAGCCGCCCCCTAGCGGGAGGGGAGACCCAGTACTTC	CASSRPLAGGETQYF
.	TRBD2	TRBV5-4	TRBJ2-6	TGTGCCAGCAGCCCGGGACTAGCGGGAGGCTCTGGGGCCAACGTCCTGACTTTC	CASSPGLAGGSGANVLTF
.	.	TRBV28	TRBJ2-1	TGTGCCAGCAGCCACCGACAGGTCGATTCGTTCAATGAGCAGTTCTTC	CASSHRQVDSFNEQFF
.	.	TRBV28	TRBJ1-5	TGTGCCAGCAGTCCGCCCAATCAGCCCCAGCATTTT	CASSPPNQPQHF
.	TRBD1	TRBV28	TRBJ2-7	TGTGCCAGCAGTCAGGGGGCCCGCCTGTACTTC	CASSQGARLYF
.	.	TRBV7-9	TRBJ2-5	TGTGCCAGCAGCTTATATACAGCGCATCAGCCGGGGGAGACCCAGTACTTC	CASSLYTAHQPGETQYF
.	.	TRBV29-1	TRBJ2-3	TGCAGCGTTGTGGGCCTTCTCAACGGACGCACAGATACGCAGTATTTT	CSVVGLLNGRTDTQYF
once	.	TRBV2	TRBJ2-3	TGTGCCAGCAGCGATCGACAGGCCCCCACAGATACGCAGTATTTT	CASSDRQAPTDTQYF
.	.	TRBV28	TRBJ2-7	TGTGCCAGCAGTTTTTGGGAGAGCTCCTACGAGCAGTACTTC	CASSFWESSYEQYF
.	TRBD2	TRBV29-1	TRBJ2-7	TGCAGCGTTGTGGCAGGGGGCGGACTAGCGGGCGAGCAGTACTTC	CSVVAGGGLAGEQYF
.	.	TRBV7-9	TRBJ1-1	TGTGCCAGCAGCTTAACCGACGGTGCTGAAGCTTTCTTT	CASSLTDGAEAFF
.	.	TRBV29-1	TRBJ2-7	TGCAGCGGTGGGCAGGGAGCGACTAGTGGCGAGCAGTACTTC	CSGGQGATSGEQYF
.	.	TRBV6-6	TRBJ2-7	TGTGCCAGCAGTTATAATAAGGGGCAGGGGATTTACGAGCAGTACTTC	CASSYNKGQGIYEQYF
.	.	TRBV25-1	TRBJ2-3	TGTGCCAGCAGTCCTAGGGGGGAGGGCCGGACAGATACGCAGTATTTT	CASSPRGEGRTDTQYF